Here is one T cell receptor beta chain with its context. Antigen specificity is unknown. This specimen belongs to a study of shared clonotypes between healthy human individuals. Clones were read by immunoSEQ multiplex PCR, and TCRdb kept only the in-frame ones, dropping some. The sample records a few million clones, approximately 94% being singletons. Findings and limits, study-wide: It was the few donors that limited the genetic and exposure-history diversity represented. Shared across a handful of donors were around 5% of the naive CD4 clonotypes.

There were no recent acute infections or vaccinations among the donors, who were healthy HIV-negative adults. Germline CDR1 SNHLY, CDR2 FYNNEI. The CDR3 contains 14 residues. Trimming cost V 8 bases and J 10 bases, with 18 bases left between them. The TCR sequence derives from a man younger than 35 in good health. The sequenced sample consisted of naive CD4+ T cells sorted from blood. This sample's subset: CD45RA+ positively selected. This sequence joins TRBV2 and TRBJ1-6; unclear D gene. CDR3 region: CASRSGRVASPLHF. DNA of the CDR3: TGTGCCAGCCGAAGTGGCCGTGTGGCGTCACCCCTCCACTTT.